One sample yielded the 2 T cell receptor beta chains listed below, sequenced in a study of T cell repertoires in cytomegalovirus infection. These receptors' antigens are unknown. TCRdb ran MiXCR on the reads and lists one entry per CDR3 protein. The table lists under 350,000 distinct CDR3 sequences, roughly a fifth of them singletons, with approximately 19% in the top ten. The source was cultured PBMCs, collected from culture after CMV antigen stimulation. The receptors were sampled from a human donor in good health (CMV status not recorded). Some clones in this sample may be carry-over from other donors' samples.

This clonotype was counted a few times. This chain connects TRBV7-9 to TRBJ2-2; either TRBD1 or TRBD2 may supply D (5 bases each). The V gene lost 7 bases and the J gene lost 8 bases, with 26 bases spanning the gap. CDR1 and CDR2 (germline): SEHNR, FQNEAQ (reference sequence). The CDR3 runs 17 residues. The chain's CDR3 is CASTFRPLGTKKGELFF. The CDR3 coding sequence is TGTGCCAGCACCTTTCGACCACTCGGGACCAAGAAAGGGGAGCTGTTTTTT. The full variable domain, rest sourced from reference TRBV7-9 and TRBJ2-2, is DTGVSQNPRHKITKRGQNVTFRCDPISEHNRLYWYRQTLGQGPEFLTYFQNEAQLEKSRLLSDRFSAERPKGSFSTLEIQRTEQGDSAMYLCASTFRPLGTKKGELFFGEGSRLTVL.

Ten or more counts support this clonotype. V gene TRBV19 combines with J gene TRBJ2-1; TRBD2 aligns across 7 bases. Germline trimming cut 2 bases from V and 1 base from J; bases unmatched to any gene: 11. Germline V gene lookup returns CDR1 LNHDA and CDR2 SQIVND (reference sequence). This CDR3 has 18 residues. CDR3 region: CASSISAGEYRSYNEQFF. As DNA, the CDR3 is TGTGCCAGTAGTATAAGCGCGGGAGAGTACAGGTCCTACAATGAGCAGTTCTTC.